This T cell receptor (beta chain) was sequenced during a study of CD8 T cells in Susac syndrome (dated by TCRdb to 2018 to 2020). The study in broad terms: Of the Susac syndrome patients who were sequenced, about 6 had clinically active disease and fewer than ten were in clinical remission. Whether CD8+ T cell activation and differentiation in Susac syndrome was antigen driven was tested using repertoire sequencing. At blood withdrawal, Susac syndrome patients were therapy-naive, treated with corticosteroids (with IVIg additionally given to some), or treated with IVIg alone. Points the paper makes about the study in general: The number of individuals in the TCR sequencing and HLA analysis was acknowledged as relatively small. In patients with Susac syndrome, the CD4+ T cell repertoire showed no detectable clonal expansion.

As for this clonotype: Which antigen it targets is not known. No quality values exist for individual bases; no much larger clone is one base distant.

RNA was extracted using the RNeasy kit, and 0.5 to 1 microgram was reverse transcribed with random hexamers. TCR beta CDR3 regions were amplified with the immunoSEQ multiplex PCR assay covering 54 Vbeta and 13 Jbeta segments. To correct PCR amplification bias, a synthetic template baseline was used for both primer optimization and computational correction. Under the source paper's analysis protocol: Reads were annotated to V, D and J genes per IMGT and analyzed with immunoSEQ Analyzer, keeping only productive sequences. To calculate clonality, Shannon entropy was normalized by log2 of the number of productive unique sequences and then subtracted from one. For each patient and control, public and private clones were evaluated among the 100 most prevalent clones. A clone was defined as Susac-specific if it was absent from the healthy and MS cohorts, from over 1,000 published viral clones and from other ImmuneACCESS disease sequences. In TCRdb, the public reads were trimmed at Q25 with fastp and aligned with MiXCR, with productive beta chains retained. Entries that share a CDR3 protein sequence are merged under the most common genes and DNA. TCRdb's processing, not the authors', yielded these V and J calls. The sample table shows about 80,000 distinct CDR3 sequences, and 85% to 95% are seen once. The top ten constitute around 0.57% of the sample.

The CDR3 runs 14 residues from the cysteine to the phenylalanine. The CDR3 DNA has 42 bases and is translated from base 1. The V end loses 8 bases and the J end loses 6 bases, and a stretch of 17 bases separates them. Based on the germline V gene, the CDR1 and CDR2 sequences are SNHLY and FYNNEI. Peripheral blood CD8+ and CD4+ T cells from healthy donors, Susac syndrome patients and multiple sclerosis patients were profiled by high-throughput TCR beta sequencing. Susac syndrome patients met recently defined diagnostic criteria for definite or probable disease. Bulk CD8+ and CD4+ T cells were purified by magnetic negative isolation, whereas CD8+ TEMRA cells were enriched by FACS. Blood was collected in EDTA tubes and processed within 24 hours, with PBMCs isolated through density gradient centrifugation. PBMCs intended for TCR sequencing were cryopreserved in liquid nitrogen and thawed later in a water bath at 37 degrees C. A purity of at least 90% was achieved for sorted or isolated CD4+, CD8+ and CD8+ TEMRA cells.

The clonotype originates from a human donor with Susac syndrome. Sample: CD4+ T cells from PBMCs. The V gene is TRBV2 and the J gene is TRBJ2-1; a weak D assignment points to TRBD2 (5 bases agree). The CDR3 protein: CASLLRESSNEQFF. The DNA reads as follows: TGTGCCAGCCTGCTACGGGAATCTAGCAATGAGCAGTTCTTC.